Described below is a single TCR beta chain sequence and its context. Its antigen is still unknown. Germline CDR1 MRHNA, CDR2 SNTAGT. This CDR3 comprises 12 residues. V dropped 10 bases and J dropped 2 bases, with 11 bases sitting between them. This sample is part of a study of beta chain features in type 1 diabetes. Study-level findings and limits: Type 1 diabetes patients had TCRB CDR3s that were shorter (moderately but significantly so) in all four CD4+ subsets.

Reverse transcribing all isolated RNA meant expressed TCRB transcripts were sequenced. TCRdb keeps only in-frame clones here, not all; method: immunoSEQ multiplex PCR. The data contain 640,000 or so clones, roughly an eighth of them singletons. This clonotype was obtained from a man younger than 30 with type 1 diabetes. The sample comprised naive CD4+ T cells from blood. The chain couples TRBV6-4 to TRBJ1-2; D might be TRBD1 (5 bases). The CDR3: CATWDGNYGYTF. In DNA form, the CDR3 reads TGTGCCACCTGGGACGGCAACTATGGCTACACCTTC.